This entry concerns a single T cell receptor beta chain. This CDR3 is built from 18 residues. The ends lost 3 bases at V and 12 bases at J; junction bases unmatched: 22. Germline CDR1 and CDR2: LNHDA and SQIVND (reference sequence). Clones were sequenced by immunoSEQ multiplex PCR, and TCRdb holds only the in-frame ones, with some missing. This sample has about 49,000 clones; roughly 94% occur once, and the top ten carry about 5.5%. This sample is part of a study of T cell changes during pregnancy in multiple sclerosis. This TCR was recovered from a female donor with multiple sclerosis, enrolled in a pregnancy study. V gene TRBV19 combines with J gene TRBJ2-1, with 8 positions matching TRBD2. The sequencing used CD8+ T cells from peripheral blood mononuclear cells, collected before pregnancy. The CDR3 loop reads CASSISLEGLGIGFGQFF. In DNA form, the CDR3 reads TGTGCCAGTAGTATCTCACTTGAGGGACTAGGTATTGGATTTGGGCAGTTCTTC.